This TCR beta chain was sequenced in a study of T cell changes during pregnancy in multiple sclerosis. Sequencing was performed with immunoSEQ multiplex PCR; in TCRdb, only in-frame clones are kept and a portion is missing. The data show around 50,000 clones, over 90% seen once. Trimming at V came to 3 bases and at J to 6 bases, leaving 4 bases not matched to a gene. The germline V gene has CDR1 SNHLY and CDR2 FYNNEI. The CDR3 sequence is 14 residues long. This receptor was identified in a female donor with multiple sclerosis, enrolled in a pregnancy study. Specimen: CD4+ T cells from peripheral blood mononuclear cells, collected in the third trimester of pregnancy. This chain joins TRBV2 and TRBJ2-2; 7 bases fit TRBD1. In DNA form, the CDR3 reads TGTGCCAGCAGTGACAGGGGGTTCGCCGGGGAGCTGTTTTTT. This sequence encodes CASSDRGFAGELFF.